This entry lists 16 T cell receptor beta chains sequenced from one sample in a study of breast tumors, draining lymph nodes, adjacent tissues. TCRdb reprocessed the multiplex PCR reads via MiXCR and lists one record per CDR3 protein. The sample shows more than 250,000 distinct CDR3 sequences, 30% to 35% of them seen only once. Axillary draining lymph nodes of breast cancer patients supplied the node samples. The sequenced sample was axillary lymph node tissue. These receptor sequences come from a female donor with breast cancer. Some clones in this sample may be carry-over from other donors' samples.

The V and J genes are TRBV28 and TRBJ2-7; D is possibly TRBD2 (5 bases). Trimming took off 6 bases at V and 0 bases at J, with 15 bases between the two ends. Germline V gene lookup returns CDR1 MDHEN and CDR2 SYDVKM. This CDR3 spans 15 amino acids. The CDR3 is CASSPSGLISYEQYF. The CDR3 DNA is TGTGCCAGCAGCCCCTCGGGGTTAATCTCCTACGAGCAGTACTTC.

About this clonotype: A read error may account for a junction end that differs from germline. CDR3 loop: CASSQDLARPGELVF. The DNA of the CDR3 is TGCGCCAGCAGCCAAGACTTAGCCCGTCCCGGGGAGCTGGTTTTT. This chain joins TRBV4-1 and TRBJ2-2; possibly TRBD2 for D (5 bases). This CDR3 contains 15 residues. CDR1 and CDR2 from the germline V gene are MGHRA and YSYEKL.

There are many counts of this clonotype. This chain uses TRBV19 with TRBJ1-5, with D possibly matching TRBD1 (5 bases). Deletions cut 4 bases from V and 0 bases from J, with 19 bases between. The germline gives CDR1 LNHDA, CDR2 SQIVND (reference sequence). The CDR3 spans 18 residues. CDR3 residues: CASSTPPAGTYSNQPQHF. The CDR3 DNA reads as TGTGCCAGTAGTACGCCCCCCGCAGGGACCTATAGCAATCAGCCCCAGCATTTT.

The chain employs TRBV6-2 or TRBV6-3 and TRBJ2-3; 15 nucleotides align to TRBD2. In germline, CDR1 is MNHEY, CDR2 SVGEGT. The CDR3 has 17 amino acids. V lost 2 bases to trimming and J lost 7 bases; unmatched junction nucleotides: 7. As DNA, the CDR3 is TGTGCCAGCAGTTACGACAGGGGACTAGCGGGAGGTCATACGCAGTATTTT. This encodes CASSYDRGLAGGHTQYF.

The chain is built from TRBV7-2 and TRBJ2-5, with TRBD1 matching over 8 bases. The length of the CDR3 is 14 residues. CDR1 is SGHTA, CDR2 FQGNSA, per germline. V gave up 1 base and J gave up 5 bases; unmatched junction bases: 3. CDR3 nucleotide sequence: TGTGCCAGCAGCTTAGAGGACAGGGCGGAGACCCAGTACTTC. Its protein is CASSLEDRAETQYF.

There are a few counts of this clonotype. This may arise from a read error, as a much more abundant clone is one base away. Because it lacks the conserved phenylalanine or tryptophan at the end, this CDR3 is likely a read error. This chain connects TRBV19 to TRBJ2-1; D is undetermined. Looked up from germline, CDR1 is LNHDA and CDR2 is SQIVND (reference sequence). V was shortened by 3 bases and J by 6 bases, with 18 bases between the two germline ends. This CDR3 contains 16 residues. Here the CDR3 DNA reads TGTGCCAGTAGTATGGCCCCCACACTCGAGGTCAATGAGCAGTTCTCC. Translating it yields CASSMAPTLEVNEQFS.

To note about this clonotype: A much larger clonotype is one base distant, so this may be a read error. CDR3 in amino acids: CASSANRGQRSGSISDTRYF. As DNA, the CDR3 is TGTGCCAGCAGTGCGAACAGGGGGCAGCGTAGCGGGAGTATCTCAGATACGCGGTATTTT. The rearrangement uses TRBV10-1 and TRBJ2-3; D possibly uses TRBD1 or TRBD2 (9 bases each). This CDR3 region has 20 residues. The germline V gene has CDR1 WNHNN and CDR2 SYGVQD (reference sequence).

The table lists this clonotype with many counts. The chain links TRBV20-1 to TRBJ1-6, with a tentative D call TRBD1 (5 bases). Germline loops: CDR1 DFQATT, CDR2 SNEGSKA (reference sequence). V shed 0 bases and J shed 9 bases, with 15 bases lying between them. The CDR3 has 15 residues. The CDR3 reads CSARDDSLGSSPLHF. The DNA of the CDR3 is TGCAGTGCTAGAGACGACAGCCTCGGGTCTTCACCCCTCCACTTT.

Points on this clonotype: This could be a read error, since a much larger clone is one nucleotide away. The chain employs TRBV11-1 and TRBJ2-1; tentatively, D is TRBD1 (5 bases). Trimming took off 5 bases at V and 5 bases at J, with 10 bases between the two ends. CDR3 length: 13 residues. Per the germline V gene, CDR1 is SGHAT and CDR2 is FQDESV (reference sequence). The DNA for the CDR3 is TGTGCCAGCAGCCCGGTCAGGGACAATGAGCAGTTCTTC. Amino acid sequence: CASSPVRDNEQFF. The whole variable domain, filled in from reference TRBV11-1 and TRBJ2-1, reads EAEVAQSPRYKITEKSQAVAFWCDPISGHATLYWYRQILGQGPELLVQFQDESVVDDSQLPKDRFSAERLKGVDSTLKIQPAELGDSAMYLCASSPVRDNEQFFGPGTRLTVL.

For this clonotype: The CDR3 ends on some other residue instead of the conserved phenylalanine or tryptophan, so this is likely a read error. The chain recombines TRBV10-1 with TRBJ2-7; maybe TRBD1 (5 bases). Germline CDR1 reads WNHNN; CDR2 reads SYGVQD (reference sequence). This CDR3 is built from 13 residues. The CDR3 loop reads CASTPNPGYEQYL. Written as DNA, the CDR3 is TGTGCCAGCACACCCAACCCAGGGTACGAGCAGTACCTC.

The table lists this clonotype with many counts. The rearrangement joins TRBV12-3 or TRBV12-4 to TRBJ2-7; D could derive from TRBD1 or TRBD2 (5 bases each). Trimming took 7 bases from V and 6 from J, leaving 16 bases between them. The length of the CDR3 is 13 residues. The CDR3 region is CASTEHSRGEQYF. The CDR3 bases are TGTGCCAGCACGGAACATTCGAGGGGCGAGCAGTACTTC.

This clonotype was seen repeatedly, ten times or more. The J gene is TRBJ2-3, the V gene TRBV20-1, with D perhaps matching TRBD1 (5 bases). Looked up from germline, CDR1 is DFQATT and CDR2 is SNEGSKA (reference sequence). Trimming stripped 3 bases from V and 3 bases from J, with 10 bases between. This CDR3 contains 13 residues. The CDR3 sequence: CSARGPETDTQYF. In nucleotides, the CDR3 is TGCAGTGCTAGGGGGCCAGAGACAGATACGCAGTATTTT.

This clonotype was counted many times. The rearrangement uses TRBV6-5 and TRBJ1-2; 9 nucleotides agree with TRBD1. The germline V gene encodes CDR1 MNHEY and CDR2 SVGAGI. J was trimmed by 8 bases and V by 2 bases; bases with no gene match: 6. The CDR3 length is 14 residues. The CDR3 nucleotides are TGTGCCAGCAGTTACGCCGGGACAGGGCCCGGCTACACCTTC. This sequence encodes CASSYAGTGPGYTF.

At least ten counts were recorded for this clonotype. V usage is TRBV15 and J usage is TRBJ1-5, with D hard to call. CDR3 length: 16 amino acids. The V gene lost 0 bases and the J gene lost 2 bases, with 11 bases spanning the gap. In germline, CDR1 is LNHNV, CDR2 YYDKDF (reference sequence). The CDR3 region is CATSRDLGQGNQPQHF. For the CDR3, the DNA is TGTGCCACCAGCAGAGATCTGGGCCAGGGCAATCAGCCCCAGCATTTT.

A few counts support this clonotype. This chain links TRBV5-6 with TRBJ2-1; either TRBD1 or TRBD2 may fit D (9 bases each). The CDR3 is 16 residues long. The germline V gene has CDR1 SGHDT and CDR2 YYEEEE. With 5 bases removed from V and 6 bases from J, the gap between germline ends came to 21 bases. The CDR3 bases are TGTGCCAGCAGTTATCTAGCGGGACAGGGATCCAATGAGCAGTTCTTC. It codes for CASSYLAGQGSNEQFF.

The sample holds many counts of this clonotype. The V gene is TRBV6-5, the J gene TRBJ1-2, with D maybe TRBD1 (6 bases). The CDR3 sequence is 14 residues long. CDR1 and CDR2 from the germline V gene are MNHEY and SVGAGI. Trimming took off 6 bases at V and 8 bases at J, with 19 bases between the two ends. The CDR3 DNA follows: TGTGCCAGCAGGCCCACAGGGTGGGCGATGGGCTACACCTTC. It specifies CASRPTGWAMGYTF.